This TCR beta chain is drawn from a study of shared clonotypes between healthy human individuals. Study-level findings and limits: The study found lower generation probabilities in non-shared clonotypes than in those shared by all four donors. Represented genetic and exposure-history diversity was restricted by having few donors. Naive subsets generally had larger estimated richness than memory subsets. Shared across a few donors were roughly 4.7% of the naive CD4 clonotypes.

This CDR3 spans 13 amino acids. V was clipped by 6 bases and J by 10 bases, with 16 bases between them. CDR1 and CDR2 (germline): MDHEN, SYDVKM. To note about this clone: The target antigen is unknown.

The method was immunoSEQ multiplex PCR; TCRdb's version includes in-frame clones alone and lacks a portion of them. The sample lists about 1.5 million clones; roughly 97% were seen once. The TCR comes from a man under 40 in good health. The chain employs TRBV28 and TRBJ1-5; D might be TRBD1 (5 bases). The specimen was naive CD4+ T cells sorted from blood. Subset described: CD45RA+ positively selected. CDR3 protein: CASRLQLQGPQHF. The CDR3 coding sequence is TGTGCCAGCAGGCTCCAACTTCAGGGACCCCAGCATTTT.